Shown below are 32 T cell receptor beta chains from a single sample sequenced in a study of identical twins. TCRdb recomputed calls from the 5' RACE reads with MiXCR, one row per CDR3 protein. The sample lists about 810,000 distinct CDR3 sequences; roughly an eighth were seen once. The same sample was also used in a study of yellow fever vaccine responses in identical twins.

The sequencing sample was made of PBMCs. Every receptor here comes from a young woman in good health.

This clonotype has just a few counts. The rearrangement joins TRBV12-3 or TRBV12-4 to TRBJ2-1; D is unclear. Trimming cost V 2 bases and J 8 bases, with 7 bases left between them. CDR3 length equals 12 residues. The CDR3 DNA is TGTGCCAGCAGTTTACAAGCCGATGAGCAGTTCTTC. Protein sequence: CASSLQADEQFF.

This clonotype was observed a few times. The chain recombines TRBV3-1 with TRBJ2-7; no firm D call. The V and J ends lost 1 base and 0 bases respectively, with 13 bases between them. CDR3 length: 16 residues. Germline V gene data show CDR1 as LGHDT and CDR2 as YNNKEL (reference sequence). The DNA of the CDR3 is TGTGCCAGCAGCCAAGTTGCCGCTTCAAGCTCCTACGAGCAGTACTTC. This sequence encodes CASSQVAASSSYEQYF.

In nucleotides, the CDR3 is TGTGCCAGCAGTTTGTACGGGGGGCGCTCTGGGGCCAACGTCCTGACTTTC. Translation gives CASSLYGGRSGANVLTF. The V and J genes are TRBV12-3 or TRBV12-4 and TRBJ2-6; D is perhaps TRBD2 (7 bases). This CDR3 has 17 residues. Trimming took 3 bases from V and 0 from J, leaving 12 bases between them.

About this clonotype itself: A read error may explain this, as a much larger clone is one base away. The chain recombines TRBV20-1 with TRBJ2-7; a weak D match, TRBD2 (8 bases). Germline CDR1 reads DFQATT; CDR2 reads SNEGSKA (reference sequence). The CDR3 contains 13 residues. The CDR3 reads CSALSGTAYKQYF. DNA of the CDR3: TGCAGTGCTCTTAGCGGGACAGCCTACAAGCAGTACTTC.

This clonotype occurred a few times. V is TRBV20-1 and J is TRBJ1-3; D call uncertain. Deletions cut 1 base from V and 0 bases from J, with 13 bases between. This CDR3 has 16 amino acids. Germline-derived CDR1 and CDR2 are DFQATT and SNEGSKA (reference sequence). The CDR3 spells CSARVKEPHSGNTIYF. In DNA form, the CDR3 reads TGCAGTGCTAGAGTCAAGGAGCCCCACTCTGGAAACACCATATATTTT.

This clonotype occurred a few times. This chain connects TRBV5-4 to TRBJ2-2; no clear D. The V gene lost 2 bases and the J gene lost 5 bases, with 16 bases spanning the gap. The CDR3 has 16 residues. Germline CDR1 and CDR2: SGHNT and YYREEE (reference sequence). The CDR3 DNA reads as TGTGCCAGCAGCTTTTTTGCGCCCCGAACGACCGGGGAGCTGTTTTTT. This codes for CASSFFAPRTTGELFF.

Only a few counts were recorded for this clonotype. J is TRBJ2-7 and V is TRBV12-3 or TRBV12-4, with D perhaps matching TRBD2 (6 bases). The CDR3 runs 15 residues. V was trimmed by 7 bases and J by 0 bases, leaving 16 bases between them. The CDR3 protein is CASTFLGGSSYEQYF. The CDR3 nucleotides read TGTGCCAGCACTTTCCTCGGGGGTAGCTCCTACGAGCAGTACTTC.

This clonotype has more than one count but fewer than ten. The rearrangement joins TRBV12-3 or TRBV12-4 to TRBJ2-1, with 10 bases matching TRBD2. The junction had 11 bases not matched to a gene; V was cut back by 6 bases and J by 6 bases. The CDR3 covers 16 residues. This chain's CDR3 is CASSLAQSGGANEQFF. The CDR3 nucleotides are TGTGCCAGCAGCCTGGCCCAAAGCGGGGGGGCCAATGAGCAGTTCTTC.

The CDR3 DNA reads as TGTGCCTCCTCGACGGGGGGTGTTGATGAGACCCAGTACTTC. Translation gives CASSTGGVDETQYF. The chain employs TRBV28 and TRBJ2-5, with 7 bases that match TRBD2. Germline trimming cut 11 bases from V and 5 bases from J; bases unmatched to any gene: 14. Germline CDR1 reads MDHEN; CDR2 reads SYDVKM. The CDR3 length is 14 residues.

This clonotype was observed a few times. The V call is TRBV20-1, the J call TRBJ2-1, with D possibly matching TRBD2 (6 bases). The CDR3 runs 15 residues. The V gene lost 3 bases and the J gene lost 9 bases, with 21 bases spanning the gap. Germline CDR1 reads DFQATT; CDR2 reads SNEGSKA (reference sequence). The CDR3 DNA reads TGCAGTGCTAGTGCAGCGCGGGACCCGTTTGGTGAGCAGTTCTTC. Its protein is CSASAARDPFGEQFF.

This clonotype was picked up a small number of times. This chain connects TRBV29-1 to TRBJ2-2, with 10 positions matching TRBD1. The CDR3 runs to 15 residues. V shed 4 bases, J shed 6 bases, and the junction held 8 bases outside the gene matches. Per the germline V gene, CDR1 is SQVTM and CDR2 is ANQGSEA. CDR3 in amino acids: CSVAGGTGVPGELFF. CDR3 DNA: TGCAGCGTTGCCGGCGGGACAGGGGTCCCCGGGGAGCTGTTTTTT.

Only a few counts were recorded for this clonotype. This chain uses TRBV5-6 with TRBJ2-1; 9 nucleotides match TRBD2. This CDR3 spans 16 amino acids. Germline assignment: CDR1 SGHDT and CDR2 YYEEEE. V was pared by 4 bases and J by 8 bases, with 13 bases of the junction left unmatched. The CDR3 region is CASSRISGSRVYEQFF. The CDR3 nucleotides read TGTGCCAGCAGCAGAATTAGCGGGAGTCGTGTCTATGAGCAGTTCTTC.

The chain combines TRBV9 with TRBJ2-1; 8 bases fit TRBD1. Trimming took 9 bases from V and 4 from J; bases not matched to a gene: 18. The CDR3 contains 17 residues. Germline assignment: CDR1 SGDLS and CDR2 YYNGEE. Written as DNA, the CDR3 is TGTGCCACCACAGGGGGACCCCCGTGTGTACCTTACAATGAGCAGTTCTTC. It encodes CATTGGPPCVPYNEQFF. Full variable domain (rest looked up from reference TRBV9 and TRBJ2-1): DSGVTQTPKHLITATGQRVTLRCSPRSGDLSVYWYQQSLDQGLQFLIQYYNGEERAKGNILERFSAQQFPDLHSELNLSSLELGDSALYFCATTGGPPCVPYNEQFFGPGTRLTVL.

This clonotype was seen just once. This chain joins TRBV3-1 and TRBJ2-7, with D unresolved. The CDR3 runs 13 residues. Germline V gene sequence: CDR1 LGHDT, CDR2 YNNKEL (reference sequence). With 0 bases removed from V and 5 bases from J, the gap between germline ends came to 8 bases. The chain's CDR3 is CASSQDLRDEQYF. Here the CDR3 DNA reads TGTGCCAGCAGCCAAGATCTTCGGGACGAGCAGTACTTC.

The chain joins TRBV7-8 to TRBJ2-1; D is uncertain. With 0 bases removed from V and 10 bases from J, the gap between germline ends came to 7 bases. Germline CDR1 SGHVS, CDR2 FQNEAQ. The CDR3 has 12 residues. CDR3 residues: CASSLAGREQFF. DNA for the CDR3: TGTGCCAGCAGCTTAGCGGGTCGGGAGCAGTTCTTC.

This clonotype was found a few times. This sequence joins TRBV28 and TRBJ1-2, with D tentatively TRBD1 (5 bases). The CDR3 is 14 amino acids. Germline lookup yields CDR1 MDHEN and CDR2 SYDVKM. With 5 bases removed from V and 5 bases from J, the gap between germline ends came to 15 bases. As DNA, the CDR3 is TGTGCCAGCAGTCCCACTCAGACAGTTTATGGCTACACCTTC. Its translation: CASSPTQTVYGYTF.

The chain couples TRBV12-3 or TRBV12-4 to TRBJ2-2; the match to TRBD1 covers 7 bases. Trimming cost V 2 bases and J 2 bases; bases outside gene matches: 11. The CDR3 is 18 residues long. CDR3 sequence reads: CASSLRTPGQSNTGELFF. CDR3 DNA: TGTGCCAGCAGTTTAAGAACACCGGGACAGAGTAACACCGGGGAGCTGTTTTTT.

This clonotype was observed a few times. The CDR3 does not end in the conserved phenylalanine or tryptophan, so this is likely a read error. The limits of the CDR3 on the DNA are not certain, so only TCRdb's listed CDR3 is given. This chain links TRBV7-9 with TRBJ2-1; TRBD2, the table's D call, lacks a check against the DNA. The germline V gene encodes CDR1 SEHNR and CDR2 FQNEAQ (reference sequence). The CDR3 adds up to 12 amino acids, both ends counted. CDR3 sequence: CASSLARTGYEV.

V is TRBV5-1 and J is TRBJ2-1; 12 nucleotides agree with TRBD2. The trim removed 0 bases at V and 5 bases at J, leaving 3 bases unmatched. Germline values: CDR1 SGHRS, CDR2 YFSETQ. The CDR3 loop spans 16 amino acids. The CDR3 loop is CASSLGTSGGNNEQFF. CDR3 DNA sequence: TGCGCCAGCAGCTTGGGAACTAGCGGGGGGAACAATGAGCAGTTCTTC. Supplemented by reference TRBV5-1 and TRBJ2-1, the full variable domain reads KAGVTQTPRYLIKTRGQQVTLSCSPISGHRSVSWYQQTPGQGLQFLFEYFSETQRNKGNFPGRFSGRQFSNSRSEMNVSTLELGDSALYLCASSLGTSGGNNEQFFGPGTRLTVL.

V and J are TRBV29-1 and TRBJ2-7; either TRBD1 or TRBD2 may fit D (5 bases each). CDR3 length: 13 amino acids. V dropped 8 bases and J dropped 9 bases, with 23 bases sitting between them. Germline V CDR1 and CDR2: SQVTM, ANQGSEA. CDR3 protein: CSPTPGRGAVQYV. CDR3 nucleotides: TGCAGCCCCACCCCCGGCAGAGGGGCAGTGCAGTACGTC.

This clonotype was observed a handful of times. The V gene is TRBV12-3 or TRBV12-4, the J gene TRBJ2-1; 8 bases are a match to TRBD1. The CDR3 is 16 residues long. The junction had 9 bases not matched to a gene; V was cut back by 5 bases and J by 3 bases. The CDR3: CASSLPGTGFYNEQFF. The CDR3 DNA follows: TGTGCCAGCAGTCTGCCCGGGACAGGTTTCTACAATGAGCAGTTCTTC.

This chain uses TRBV7-2 with TRBJ2-1; 9 bases align to TRBD2. Germline assignment: CDR1 SGHTA and CDR2 FQGNSA. This CDR3 region has 16 residues. V shed 5 bases, J shed 6 bases, and the junction held 11 bases outside the gene matches. The CDR3 here is CASSQIRLAGPNEQFF. The CDR3, as DNA: TGTGCCAGCAGCCAAATCCGTCTAGCGGGACCCAATGAGCAGTTCTTC.

The gene calls are TRBV20-1 and TRBJ2-5; D may correspond to TRBD1 or TRBD2 (5 bases each). Trimming took 5 bases from V and 7 from J, leaving 26 bases between them. The CDR3 spans 16 residues. Germline assignment: CDR1 DFQATT and CDR2 SNEGSKA (reference sequence). The CDR3 sequence: CSAQSAGQGGLGTQYF. For the CDR3, the DNA is TGCAGTGCTCAGAGCGCCGGTCAGGGCGGGTTGGGGACCCAGTACTTC.

The rearrangement links TRBV5-6 to TRBJ1-4, with D tentatively TRBD1 (5 bases). The V end was cut by 4 bases, the J end by 6 bases, with 13 bases between. CDR1 and CDR2 from the germline V gene are SGHDT and YYEEEE. This CDR3 contains 14 residues. The CDR3 DNA sequence: TGTGCCAGCAGCCGAGGACAAGGCTATGAAAAACTGTTTTTT. Protein: CASSRGQGYEKLFF.

At least ten counts were recorded for this clonotype. A junction boundary mismatches the germline segment, possibly from a read error. V and J are TRBV3-1 and TRBJ2-3; D gene ambiguous. Germline-derived CDR1 and CDR2 are LGHDT and YNNKEL (reference sequence). The CDR3 spans 12 residues. CDR3 nucleotides: TGTGCCAGCAGCAAAGACACAGATACGCAGTATTTT. Translating gives CASSKDTDTQYF.

This clonotype has only a few counts. The chain employs TRBV20-1 and TRBJ1-6; D is uncertain. Trimming took off 2 bases at V and 10 bases at J, with 18 bases between the two ends. Germline V gene data show CDR1 as DFQATT and CDR2 as SNEGSKA (reference sequence). The CDR3 totals 15 residues. The CDR3 DNA follows: TGCAGTGCTAGACAGCCCGGACTCTTGGCGTCACCCCTCCACTTT. As protein: CSARQPGLLASPLHF.

This clonotype was seen only a few times. This sequence joins TRBV7-9 and TRBJ2-5; D is possibly TRBD2 (6 bases). The V end was cut by 5 bases, the J end by 2 bases, with 12 bases between. This CDR3 is 14 amino acids long. The germline V gene has CDR1 SEHNR and CDR2 FQNEAQ (reference sequence). Here the CDR3 DNA reads TGTGCCAGCAGCCCGGACGGGACTCAAGAGACCCAGTACTTC. Translated: CASSPDGTQETQYF.

The V and J genes are TRBV5-1 and TRBJ2-5; TRBD1 agrees at 9 bases. The J segment lost 5 bases and the V segment lost 3 bases, leaving 8 bases of the junction unmatched. This CDR3 comprises 15 residues. Germline V gene sequence: CDR1 SGHRS, CDR2 YFSETQ. CDR3: CASSSYRGRGETQYF. CDR3 DNA: TGCGCCAGCAGCTCCTACAGGGGGCGAGGGGAGACCCAGTACTTC.

This clonotype occurred a few times. The V call is TRBV19, the J call TRBJ2-7; TRBD2 agrees at 11 bases. The CDR3 is 15 amino acids. Germline CDR1 LNHDA, CDR2 SQIVND (reference sequence). V shed 6 bases, J shed 3 bases, and the junction held 7 bases outside the gene matches. CDR3 in DNA: TGTGCCAGTAGAACAGGGACTAGCGGCAACTACGAGCAGTACTTC. It specifies CASRTGTSGNYEQYF. The variable domain in full, completed from reference TRBV19 and TRBJ2-7, reads DGGITQSPKYLFRKEGQNVTLSCEQNLNHDAMYWYRQDPGQGLRLIYYSQIVNDFQKGDIAEGYSVSREKKESFPLTVTSAQKNPTAFYLCASRTGTSGNYEQYFGPGTRLTVT.

A note on this clonotype: One end of the junction does not line up with germline, which may come from a read error. The rearrangement links TRBV3-1 to TRBJ2-1; D gene uncertain. The CDR3 totals 15 residues. CDR1 and CDR2 (germline): LGHDT, YNNKEL (reference sequence). The CDR3: CASTQQKGWGHEQFF. The CDR3 DNA follows: TGTGCCAGCACCCAACAAAAAGGGTGGGGTCATGAGCAGTTCTTC.

This clonotype has a handful of counts. The rearrangement links TRBV20-1 to TRBJ1-5, with D possibly matching TRBD1 (6 bases). Germline V gene sequence: CDR1 DFQATT, CDR2 SNEGSKA (reference sequence). This CDR3 comprises 12 residues. DNA for the CDR3: TGCCAGGGCCCAGGGGGCAATCAGCCCCAGCATTTT. Its translation is CQGPGGNQPQHF.

A few counts support this clonotype. This chain joins TRBV5-6 and TRBJ2-1, with TRBD2 matching 10 bases. The V gene end was trimmed by 4 bases and the J gene end by 1 base; junction bases not matched to a gene: 8. This CDR3 is 17 amino acids long. Germline lookup yields CDR1 SGHDT and CDR2 YYEEEE. CDR3 coding DNA: TGTGCCAGCAGCGAAGGCCCTAGCGGGGGATCCTACAATGAGCAGTTCTTC. As protein: CASSEGPSGGSYNEQFF.